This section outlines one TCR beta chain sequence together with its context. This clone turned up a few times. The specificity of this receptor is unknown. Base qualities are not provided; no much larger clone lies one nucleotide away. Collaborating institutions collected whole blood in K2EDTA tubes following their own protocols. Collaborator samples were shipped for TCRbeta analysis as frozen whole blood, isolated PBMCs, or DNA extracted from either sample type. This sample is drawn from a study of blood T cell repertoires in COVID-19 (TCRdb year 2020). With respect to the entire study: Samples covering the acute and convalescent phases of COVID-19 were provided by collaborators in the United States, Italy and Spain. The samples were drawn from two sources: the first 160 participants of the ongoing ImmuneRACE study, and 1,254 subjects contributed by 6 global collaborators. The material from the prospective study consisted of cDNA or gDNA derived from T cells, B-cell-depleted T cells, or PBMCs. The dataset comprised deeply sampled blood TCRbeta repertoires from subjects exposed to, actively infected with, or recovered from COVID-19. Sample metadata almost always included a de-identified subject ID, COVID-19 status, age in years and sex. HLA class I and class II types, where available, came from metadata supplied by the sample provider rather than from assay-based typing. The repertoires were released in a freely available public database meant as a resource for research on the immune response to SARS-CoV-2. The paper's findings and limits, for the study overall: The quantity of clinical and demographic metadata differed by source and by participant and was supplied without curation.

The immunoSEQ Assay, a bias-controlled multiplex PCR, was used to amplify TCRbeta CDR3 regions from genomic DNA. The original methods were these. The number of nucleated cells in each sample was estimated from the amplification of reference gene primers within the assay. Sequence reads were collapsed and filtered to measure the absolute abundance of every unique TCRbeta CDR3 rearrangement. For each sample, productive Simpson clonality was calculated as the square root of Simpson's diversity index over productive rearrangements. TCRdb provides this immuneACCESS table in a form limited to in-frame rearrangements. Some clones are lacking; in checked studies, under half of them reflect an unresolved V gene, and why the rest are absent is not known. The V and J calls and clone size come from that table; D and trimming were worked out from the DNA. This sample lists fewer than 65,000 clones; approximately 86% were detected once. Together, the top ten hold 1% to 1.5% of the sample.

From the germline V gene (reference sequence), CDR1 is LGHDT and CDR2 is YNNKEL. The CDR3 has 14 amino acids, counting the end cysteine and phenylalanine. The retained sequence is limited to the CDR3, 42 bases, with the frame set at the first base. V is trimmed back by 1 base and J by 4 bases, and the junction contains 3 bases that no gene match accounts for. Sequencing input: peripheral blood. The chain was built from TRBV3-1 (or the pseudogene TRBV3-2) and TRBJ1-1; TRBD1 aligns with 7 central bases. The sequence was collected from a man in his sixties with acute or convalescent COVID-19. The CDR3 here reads CASSQGRGRTEAFF. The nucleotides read TGTGCCAGCAGCCAAGGAAGGGGGCGCACTGAAGCTTTCTTT.